Listed below are T cell receptor beta chains from one sample, sequenced in a study of blood T cell repertoires in COVID-19. Produced via immunoSEQ multiplex PCR; TCRdb's table is partial and in-frame only. Here the sample spans 150,000 to 180,000 clones, roughly 80% being singletons. Sequencing used peripheral blood. The receptors derive from a woman aged 55-70 years with acute or convalescent COVID-19. The CDR3 runs from the conserved cysteine through the conserved F or W. D genes are given only for firm matches. Clone size appears in some rows only: once, few, many, or a class for an expanded clone.

len: 17
abundance: NA
v_gene: TRBV4-1
d_gene: TRBD2
j_gene: TRBJ2-5
CDR3aa: CASSQDSGAGGRQTQYF
CDR3nt: TGCGCCAGCAGCCAAGATTCGGGGGCGGGGGGGCGGCAGACCCAGTACTTC

len: 15
abundance: NA
v_gene: TRBV5-4
d_gene: TRBD1
j_gene: TRBJ1-1
CDR3aa: CASSLGPVEGAGAFF
CDR3nt: TGTGCCAGCAGCTTGGGACCCGTGGAGGGGGCCGGGGCTTTCTTT

len: 18
abundance: NA
v_gene: TRBV10-1
d_gene: TRBD1
j_gene: TRBJ2-3
CDR3aa: CASRAGTGGPGSTDTQYF
CDR3nt: TGCGCCAGCAGAGCTGGGACAGGGGGCCCCGGGAGCACAGATACGCAGTATTTT

len: 16
abundance: NA
v_gene: TRBV3-1/TRBV3-2
d_gene: TRBD1
j_gene: TRBJ2-5
CDR3aa: CASSQTGQTYQETQYF
CDR3nt: TGTGCCAGCAGCCAAACGGGACAGACGTACCAAGAGACCCAGTACTTC

len: 15
abundance: NA
v_gene: TRBV19
d_gene: TRBD1
j_gene: TRBJ1-4
CDR3aa: CASSIPGQGSEKLFF
CDR3nt: TGTGCCAGTAGTATCCCGGGACAGGGGTCTGAAAAACTGTTTTTT

len: 14
abundance: NA
v_gene: TRBV7-9
d_gene: NA
j_gene: TRBJ1-2
CDR3aa: CASRQQGKLGGYTF
CDR3nt: TGTGCCAGCAGGCAACAGGGAAAACTAGGTGGCTACACCTTC

len: 16
abundance: once
v_gene: TRBV21-1
d_gene: NA
j_gene: TRBJ1-5
CDR3aa: CASRAVAVVPNQPQHF
CDR3nt: TGTGCCAGCAGGGCGGTCGCGGTGGTACCCAATCAGCCCCAGCATTTT

len: 15
abundance: NA
v_gene: TRBV19
d_gene: NA
j_gene: TRBJ1-5
CDR3aa: CASSGEGRRGGAQHF
CDR3nt: TGTGCCAGCTCCGGAGAGGGGCGCCGGGGGGGGGCCCAGCATTTT

len: 11
abundance: few
v_gene: TRBV6-5
d_gene: NA
j_gene: TRBJ2-1
CDR3aa: CASTSLAVQFF
CDR3nt: TGTGCCAGCACTTCCCTAGCCGTACAGTTCTTC

len: 16
abundance: NA
v_gene: TRBV19
d_gene: TRBD1
j_gene: TRBJ2-2
CDR3aa: CASRADRATNTGELFF
CDR3nt: TGTGCCAGTAGAGCGGACAGGGCCACGAACACCGGGGAGCTGTTTTTT

len: 13
abundance: once
v_gene: TRBV6-5
d_gene: NA
j_gene: TRBJ1-2
CDR3aa: CASSYSKQRGYTF
CDR3nt: TGTGCCAGCAGTTACTCGAAGCAACGTGGCTACACCTTC

len: 17
abundance: NA
v_gene: TRBV4-2
d_gene: NA
j_gene: TRBJ2-3
CDR3aa: CASSRPVGGRERDTQYF
CDR3nt: TGTGCCAGCAGCCGCCCAGTTGGGGGCCGAGAAAGGGATACGCAGTATTTT

len: 16
abundance: few
v_gene: TRBV6-6
d_gene: NA
j_gene: TRBJ1-2
CDR3aa: CASSYSRTGTNYGYTF
CDR3nt: TGTGCCAGCAGTTACTCGCGTACAGGGACTAACTATGGCTACACCTTC

len: 13
abundance: NA
v_gene: TRBV12-3/TRBV12-4
d_gene: NA
j_gene: TRBJ2-7
CDR3aa: CASSPQNSYEQYF
CDR3nt: TGTGCCAGCAGTCCGCAGAACTCCTACGAGCAGTACTTC

len: 13
abundance: NA
v_gene: TRBV6-5
d_gene: NA
j_gene: TRBJ1-3
CDR3aa: CASSSSIRNTIYF
CDR3nt: TGTGCCAGCAGTTCCAGTATTCGCAACACCATATATTTT

len: 12
abundance: once
v_gene: TRBV10-3
d_gene: TRBD1
j_gene: TRBJ1-1
CDR3aa: CAISPGQGLAFF
CDR3nt: TGTGCCATCAGCCCGGGACAGGGGTTAGCTTTCTTT

len: 19
abundance: NA
v_gene: TRBV7-6
d_gene: TRBD1
j_gene: TRBJ1-3
CDR3aa: CASSLALAGGIWSGNTIYF
CDR3nt: TGTGCCAGCAGCTTAGCGCTTGCAGGGGGCATTTGGTCTGGAAACACCATATATTTT

len: 16
abundance: NA
v_gene: TRBV5-1
d_gene: TRBD2
j_gene: TRBJ2-1
CDR3aa: CASSLALAGGMYEQFF
CDR3nt: TGCGCCAGCAGCTTGGCACTAGCGGGGGGCATGTATGAGCAGTTCTTC

len: 16
abundance: few
v_gene: TRBV10-3
d_gene: NA
j_gene: TRBJ1-1
CDR3aa: CAIGATGLSRRGEAFF
CDR3nt: TGTGCCATCGGCGCCACAGGACTCTCCCGGAGGGGTGAAGCTTTCTTT

len: 14
abundance: NA
v_gene: TRBV5-1
d_gene: NA
j_gene: TRBJ1-2
CDR3aa: CASSSTVANYGYTF
CDR3nt: TGCGCCAGCAGCTCCACAGTGGCTAACTATGGCTACACCTTC

len: 17
abundance: NA
v_gene: TRBV15
d_gene: TRBD2
j_gene: TRBJ2-3
CDR3aa: CATSSHPGLAGGDTQYF
CDR3nt: TGTGCCACCAGCAGCCACCCGGGACTAGCGGGGGGAGATACGCAGTATTTT

len: 15
abundance: NA
v_gene: TRBV4-1
d_gene: NA
j_gene: TRBJ1-1
CDR3aa: CASSRALTGKTEAFF
CDR3nt: TGCGCCAGCAGCCGAGCTCTGACAGGTAAAACGGAAGCTTTCTTT

len: 14
abundance: NA
v_gene: TRBV11-2
d_gene: NA
j_gene: TRBJ2-5
CDR3aa: CASSYREGQETQYF
CDR3nt: TGTGCCAGCAGCTACCGGGAAGGACAAGAGACCCAGTACTTC

len: 18
abundance: NA
v_gene: TRBV18
d_gene: NA
j_gene: TRBJ1-6
CDR3aa: CASSGFAGDRSYNSPLHF
CDR3nt: TGTGCCAGCTCCGGCTTCGCGGGGGACCGCTCCTATAATTCACCCCTCCACTTT

len: 13
abundance: NA
v_gene: TRBV9
d_gene: TRBD1
j_gene: TRBJ1-5
CDR3aa: CAEDRVSNQPQHF
CDR3nt: TGTGCCGAGGACAGGGTAAGCAATCAGCCCCAGCATTTT

len: 16
abundance: NA
v_gene: TRBV5-6
d_gene: TRBD1
j_gene: TRBJ1-2
CDR3aa: CASSSSKWTGLWGYTF
CDR3nt: TGTGCCAGCAGCAGTTCTAAGTGGACAGGGCTCTGGGGCTACACCTTC

len: 11
abundance: NA
v_gene: TRBV2
d_gene: NA
j_gene: TRBJ2-3
CDR3aa: CASPDSNTQYF
CDR3nt: TGTGCCAGCCCTGACTCTAATACGCAGTATTTT

len: 16
abundance: NA
v_gene: TRBV5-4
d_gene: NA
j_gene: TRBJ2-6
CDR3aa: CASSSDRHSGANVLTF
CDR3nt: TGTGCCAGCAGTTCGGACAGACACTCTGGGGCCAACGTCCTGACTTTC

len: 16
abundance: NA
v_gene: TRBV3-1/TRBV3-2
d_gene: NA
j_gene: TRBJ1-4
CDR3aa: CASSQFTGTSNEKLFF
CDR3nt: TGTGCCAGCAGCCAATTTACCGGGACAAGTAATGAAAAACTGTTTTTT

len: 14
abundance: NA
v_gene: TRBV6-5
d_gene: NA
j_gene: TRBJ2-7
CDR3aa: CASRAGQTTYEQYF
CDR3nt: TGTGCCAGCAGGGCCGGTCAGACTACCTACGAGCAGTACTTC

len: 15
abundance: few
v_gene: TRBV5-5
d_gene: NA
j_gene: TRBJ1-1
CDR3aa: CASRPPGLMNTEAFF
CDR3nt: TGTGCCAGCAGACCGCCGGGACTGATGAACACTGAAGCTTTCTTT

len: 18
abundance: once
v_gene: TRBV15
d_gene: NA
j_gene: TRBJ2-5
CDR3aa: CATSRDHSRGPGDQTQYF
CDR3nt: TGTGCCACCAGCAGAGATCATAGCAGGGGCCCGGGCGACCAGACCCAGTACTTC

len: 13
abundance: NA
v_gene: TRBV12-3/TRBV12-4
d_gene: NA
j_gene: TRBJ1-2
CDR3aa: CASSEGDIYGYTF
CDR3nt: TGTGCCAGCAGCGAGGGAGATATATATGGCTACACCTTC

len: 14
abundance: NA
v_gene: TRBV7-9
d_gene: TRBD1
j_gene: TRBJ1-6
CDR3aa: CASSLGTGNSPLHF
CDR3nt: TGTGCCAGCAGCTTGGGGACAGGGAATTCACCCCTCCACTTT

len: 19
abundance: NA
v_gene: TRBV2
d_gene: TRBD1
j_gene: TRBJ2-6
CDR3aa: CASSSRPSGGHSGANVLTF
CDR3nt: TGTGCCAGCAGCTCCAGGCCCTCAGGGGGACACTCTGGGGCCAACGTCCTGACTTTC

len: 14
abundance: NA
v_gene: TRBV28
d_gene: TRBD1
j_gene: TRBJ1-2
CDR3aa: CASSPTGSNYGYTF
CDR3nt: TGTGCCAGCAGTCCGACAGGGTCTAACTATGGCTACACCTTC

len: 14
abundance: NA
v_gene: TRBV5-1
d_gene: TRBD2
j_gene: TRBJ2-2
CDR3aa: CASSLGLAFGELFF
CDR3nt: TGCGCCAGCAGCTTGGGACTAGCTTTCGGGGAGCTGTTTTTT

len: 11
abundance: NA
v_gene: TRBV29-1
d_gene: TRBD1
j_gene: TRBJ1-3
CDR3aa: CSVGQGDTIYF
CDR3nt: TGCAGCGTCGGACAGGGGGACACCATATATTTT

len: 14
abundance: NA
v_gene: TRBV14
d_gene: NA
j_gene: TRBJ1-1
CDR3aa: CASSQGGWNTEAFF
CDR3nt: TGTGCCAGCAGCCAGGGGGGATGGAACACTGAAGCTTTCTTT

len: 16
abundance: NA
v_gene: TRBV4-1
d_gene: TRBD2
j_gene: TRBJ2-3
CDR3aa: CASSQDWTSSTDTQYF
CDR3nt: TGCGCCAGCAGCCAAGACTGGACTAGTTCCACAGATACGCAGTATTTT

len: 17
abundance: few
v_gene: TRBV5-5
d_gene: TRBD1
j_gene: TRBJ1-5
CDR3aa: CASSLEGTVYSNQPQHF
CDR3nt: TGTGCCAGCAGCTTAGAAGGGACAGTTTATAGCAATCAGCCCCAGCATTTT

len: 16
abundance: NA
v_gene: TRBV6-2/TRBV6-3
d_gene: NA
j_gene: TRBJ1-1
CDR3aa: CASSYWGVAVNTEAFF
CDR3nt: TGTGCCAGCAGTTACTGGGGGGTTGCAGTGAACACTGAAGCTTTCTTT

len: 17
abundance: NA
v_gene: TRBV18
d_gene: NA
j_gene: TRBJ1-5
CDR3aa: CASSPGGTGYSNQPQHF
CDR3nt: TGTGCCAGCTCACCCGGGGGAACCGGTTATAGCAATCAGCCCCAGCATTTT

len: 11
abundance: NA
v_gene: TRBV2
d_gene: TRBD1
j_gene: TRBJ1-1
CDR3aa: CASTGASEAFF
CDR3nt: TGTGCCTCCACAGGGGCTTCTGAAGCTTTCTTT

len: 13
abundance: NA
v_gene: TRBV18
d_gene: NA
j_gene: TRBJ1-1
CDR3aa: CASSPIGQGQAFF
CDR3nt: TGTGCCAGCTCACCAATTGGGCAGGGTCAAGCTTTCTTT

len: 15
abundance: NA
v_gene: TRBV5-4
d_gene: NA
j_gene: TRBJ2-7
CDR3aa: CASRRTGGKSYEQYF
CDR3nt: TGTGCCAGCAGGCGTACAGGAGGGAAGTCCTACGAGCAGTACTTC

len: 15
abundance: NA
v_gene: TRBV6-5
d_gene: TRBD2
j_gene: TRBJ2-5
CDR3aa: CASSRGLAGVETQYF
CDR3nt: TGTGCCAGCAGTCGGGGACTAGCGGGGGTAGAGACCCAGTACTTC

len: 14
abundance: NA
v_gene: TRBV28
d_gene: NA
j_gene: TRBJ1-2
CDR3aa: CASNPPSGVGGYTF
CDR3nt: TGTGCCAGCAACCCTCCCTCAGGGGTTGGGGGCTACACCTTC

len: 15
abundance: NA
v_gene: TRBV5-4
d_gene: TRBD2
j_gene: TRBJ2-3
CDR3aa: CASSLVGGAGDTQYF
CDR3nt: TGTGCCAGCAGCTTGGTCGGGGGGGCGGGAGATACGCAGTATTTT

len: 16
abundance: NA
v_gene: TRBV7-9
d_gene: NA
j_gene: TRBJ1-1
CDR3aa: CASSLVRAMVVTEAFF
CDR3nt: TGTGCCAGCAGCTTAGTGCGGGCCATGGTTGTGACTGAAGCTTTCTTT

len: 14
abundance: NA
v_gene: TRBV13
d_gene: TRBD2
j_gene: TRBJ2-5
CDR3aa: CASSAWTRDETQYF
CDR3nt: TGTGCCAGCAGCGCCTGGACTAGGGACGAGACCCAGTACTTC

len: 17
abundance: NA
v_gene: TRBV5-4
d_gene: NA
j_gene: TRBJ2-6
CDR3aa: CASSLDAGASGANVLTF
CDR3nt: TGTGCCAGCAGCTTGGACGCGGGGGCCTCTGGGGCCAACGTCCTGACTTTC

len: 14
abundance: NA
v_gene: TRBV6-2/TRBV6-3
d_gene: NA
j_gene: TRBJ1-5
CDR3aa: CASSPANSNQPQHF
CDR3nt: TGTGCCAGCAGCCCCGCGAATAGCAATCAGCCCCAGCATTTT

len: 15
abundance: NA
v_gene: TRBV3-1/TRBV3-2
d_gene: TRBD1
j_gene: TRBJ1-2
CDR3aa: CASSPPGQGLYGYTF
CDR3nt: TGTGCCAGCAGCCCTCCCGGACAGGGGCTTTATGGCTACACCTTC